This record covers a single T cell receptor (beta chain). Its target is unknown. This sample is drawn from a study of T-cell memory formation after mild COVID-19. The overall study: Among the donors, TCR clusters were largely specific to each donor. Notes on the study in general: Contracting clones localized mainly to CM and EM when CD4+ and mainly to EMRA when CD8+.

The CDR3 runs 15 residues. V was shortened by 2 bases and J by 5 bases, with 16 bases between the two germline ends. The germline V gene has CDR1 LGHNA and CDR2 YSLEER. TCRdb reprocessed the 5' RACE reads with MiXCR, giving one entry per CDR3 protein. The sample gives around 510,000 distinct CDR3 sequences, roughly 22% of which show up once; roughly 9.1% is in the top ten. This chain uses TRBV4-3 with TRBJ2-7; unclear D gene. The sample consisted of PBMCs or a T cell subset sorted from them (not recorded which). This TCR derives from an adult woman who had mild COVID-19 (a few samples of this study predate the infection). Cell type and time point are not known. In nucleotides, the CDR3 is TGCGCCAGCAGCCAACCGGGTAGGGCTATCCACGAGCAGTACTTC. Translated: CASSQPGRAIHEQYF.